These 29 T cell receptor beta chains were all obtained from the same sample, sequenced in a study of cytomegalovirus exposure and HLA in healthy donors. The PCR was carried out with 60 Vbeta primers and 13 Jbeta primers. Method: immunoSEQ multiplex PCR; TCRdb's copy keeps in-frame clones and lacks some. The data show roughly 98,000 clones, under 85% seen once. Material for sequencing was PBMCs. The origin of the receptors is a female donor in good health and CMV-seropositive.

The chain recombines TRBV7-2 with TRBJ1-2; D gene ambiguous. The ends were cut back, 3 bases at V and 4 bases at J, with 12 bases in the middle. Germline V gene sequence: CDR1 SGHTA, CDR2 FQGNSA. CDR3 length: 14 residues. The CDR3 is CASSFATEVYGYTF. The CDR3 nucleotides read TGTGCCAGCAGCTTCGCAACAGAAGTCTATGGCTACACCTTC.

The chain is built from TRBV10-3 and TRBJ2-7; 8 positions agree with TRBD2. Germline V CDR1 and CDR2: ENHRY, SYGVKD. J was trimmed by 7 bases and V by 0 bases; bases with no gene match: 8. This CDR3 is 15 amino acids long. The CDR3: CAISESGSGRGEQYF. DNA of the CDR3: TGTGCCATCAGTGAGTCGGGGAGCGGGAGAGGAGAGCAGTACTTC.

The chain links TRBV7-3 to TRBJ1-2; tentative D call: TRBD1 (5 bases). V was clipped by 0 bases and J by 6 bases, with 14 bases between them. The CDR3 spans 15 residues. Germline CDR1 reads SGHTA; CDR2 reads FQGTGA. This CDR3 reads CASSLTGAGKNGYTF. The CDR3 nucleotides are TGTGCCAGCAGCTTAACTGGGGCAGGGAAAAATGGCTACACCTTC.

This clone has just a few counts. V and J are TRBV30 and TRBJ1-3; a possible D gene is TRBD1 (5 bases). V dropped 5 bases and J dropped 0 bases, with 5 bases sitting between them. This CDR3 contains 12 residues. The germline gives CDR1 GTSNPN, CDR2 SVGIG (reference sequence). The CDR3 DNA reads TGTGCCTGGGGGGCCTCTGGAAACACCATATATTTT. It yields the protein CAWGASGNTIYF.

The V call is TRBV7-3, the J call TRBJ1-1; 8 positions match TRBD1. The CDR3 is made up of 14 amino acids. V shed 5 bases, J shed 1 base, and the junction held 3 bases outside the gene matches. CDR1 is SGHTA, CDR2 FQGTGA, per germline. The CDR3 reads CASSPQGANTEAFF. The CDR3 DNA is TGTGCCAGCAGCCCCCAGGGGGCGAACACTGAAGCTTTCTTT.

The gene calls are TRBV4-3 and TRBJ2-1, with 8 bases identical to TRBD1. V lost 0 bases to trimming and J lost 10 bases; unmatched junction nucleotides: 14. This CDR3 spans 17 amino acids. The germline V gene has CDR1 LGHNA and CDR2 YSLEER. CDR3 in DNA: TGCGCCAGCAGCCAAGATCGGAGACAGGGGTTCCTAGTGGAGCAGTTCTTC. This gives the protein CASSQDRRQGFLVEQFF.

The rearrangement joins TRBV11-1 to TRBJ2-7; TRBD1 aligns across 7 bases. Germline loops: CDR1 SGHAT, CDR2 FQDESV (reference sequence). Trimming took 1 base from V and 3 from J; bases not matched to a gene: 6. The CDR3 has 15 amino acids. CDR3 amino acids: CASSLGGQRRYEQYF. The CDR3 DNA reads TGTGCCAGCAGCTTAGGGGGACAGCGCCGCTACGAGCAGTACTTC.

The chain combines TRBV5-1 with TRBJ2-1; D remains unclear. The V and J ends lost 0 bases and 6 bases respectively, with 4 bases between them. The CDR3 totals 12 residues. CDR1 is SGHRS, CDR2 YFSETQ, per germline. The CDR3 DNA is TGCGCCAGCAGCTTGGAGAGCAATGAGCAGTTCTTC. This sequence encodes CASSLESNEQFF. Looking up the rest from reference TRBV5-1 and TRBJ2-1 gives the full variable domain: KAGVTQTPRYLIKTRGQQVTLSCSPISGHRSVSWYQQTPGQGLQFLFEYFSETQRNKGNFPGRFSGRQFSNSRSEMNVSTLELGDSALYLCASSLESNEQFFGPGTRLTVL.

This chain links TRBV16 with TRBJ1-1; tentative D call: TRBD1 (5 bases). The length of the CDR3 is 14 residues. From germline, CDR1 is KGHSY and CDR2 FQNENV. Trimming left V 2 bases short and J 1 base short, with 8 bases between. The CDR3 protein is CASSQQDRNTEAFF. CDR3 DNA: TGTGCCAGCAGCCAACAAGACAGGAACACTGAAGCTTTCTTT.

The CDR3 nucleotides are TGTGCCTGGAGTTCCAGCAGGGCATATAATTCACCCCTCCACTTT. Translated: CAWSSSRAYNSPLHF. This chain joins TRBV30 and TRBJ1-6; D might be TRBD1 (5 bases). The CDR3 is made up of 15 amino acids. CDR1 and CDR2 from the germline V gene are GTSNPN and SVGIG (reference sequence). Trimming left V 2 bases short and J 4 bases short, with 12 bases between.

The chain joins TRBV6-6 to TRBJ2-5, with 10 bases aligning to TRBD1. Per germline, CDR1 MNHNY and CDR2 SVGAGI (reference sequence). The CDR3 has 16 residues. The V gene end was trimmed by 0 bases and the J gene end by 4 bases; junction bases not matched to a gene: 5. The CDR3, as DNA: TGTGCCAGCAGTTACTCCGCGACAGGGGGCAGAGAGACCCAGTACTTC. Translation: CASSYSATGGRETQYF.

Details on this clone: Distinct nucleotide sequences in the sample also encode this CDR3. The chain carries TRBV5-6 and TRBJ1-2; D remains ambiguous. This CDR3 has 13 amino acids. CDR1 is SGHDT, CDR2 YYEEEE, per germline. Trimming removed 8 bases from V and 8 bases from J, with 19 bases in between. The CDR3 reads CASSRRRSEGYTF. The CDR3 bases are TGTGCCAGTAGCCGCAGGAGGTCGGAGGGCTACACCTTC. Together with reference TRBV5-6 and TRBJ1-2, the CDR3 gives the full variable domain: DAGVTQSPTHLIKTRGQQVTLRCSPKSGHDTVSWYQQALGQGPQFIFQYYEEEERQRGNFPDRFSGHQFPNYSSELNVNALLLGDSALYLCASSRRRSEGYTFGSGTRLTVV.

This clone was observed once. The CDR3 reads CASSLEQGANTEAFF. The CDR3 DNA reads TGTGCCAGCAGCTTAGAGCAGGGCGCGAACACTGAAGCTTTCTTT. This chain links TRBV7-9 with TRBJ1-1, with TRBD1 as a possible D gene (5 bases). The CDR3 sequence is 15 residues long. The V end was cut by 1 base, the J end by 1 base, with 10 bases between. The V gene's germline CDR1 is SEHNR and CDR2 FQNEAQ (reference sequence).

The chain recombines TRBV18 with TRBJ1-5; 7 bases line up with TRBD1. Germline V gene sequence: CDR1 KGHSH, CDR2 LQKENI. V was pared by 5 bases and J by 4 bases, with 5 bases of the junction left unmatched. The CDR3 is made up of 14 amino acids. The DNA for the CDR3 is TGTGCCAGCTCAGGGGACAGTGGAAATCAGCCCCAGCATTTT. It translates to CASSGDSGNQPQHF.

This clone was counted once. The chain is built from TRBV29-1 and TRBJ1-3; TRBD1 matches at 9 bases. Germline V gene sequence: CDR1 SQVTM, CDR2 ANQGSEA. V shed 2 bases, J shed 2 bases, and the junction held 7 bases outside the gene matches. This CDR3 has 16 residues. The CDR3 bases are TGCAGCGTTGAACATACAGGGGGCGGTACTGGAAACACCATATATTTT. Its protein product is CSVEHTGGGTGNTIYF.

This chain uses TRBV19 with TRBJ2-3; tentatively, D is TRBD1 (7 bases). The germline V and J ends were trimmed by 3 bases and 6 bases, with 16 bases remaining between them. The germline gives CDR1 LNHDA, CDR2 SQIVND (reference sequence). The CDR3 is made up of 15 amino acids. CDR3 in amino acids: CASSIPAGGGDTQYF. The CDR3 DNA is TGTGCCAGTAGTATTCCCGCAGGGGGAGGTGATACGCAGTATTTT.

V and J are TRBV28 and TRBJ1-2; D possibly corresponds to TRBD1 (5 bases). Trimming took 2 bases from V and 8 from J, leaving 9 bases between them. This CDR3 comprises 12 residues. From germline, CDR1 is MDHEN and CDR2 SYDVKM. The DNA for the CDR3 is TGTGCCAGCAGTTTAGGGGCTATAGGCTACACCTTC. It specifies CASSLGAIGYTF.

The chain joins TRBV29-1 to TRBJ2-7, with TRBD2 identical over 10 bases. The CDR3 loop spans 17 amino acids. Trimming cost V 1 base and J 2 bases; bases outside gene matches: 11. Germline V CDR1 and CDR2: SQVTM, ANQGSEA. CDR3: CSVEARRASGRAYEQYF. CDR3 bases: TGCAGCGTTGAAGCCCGAAGGGCTAGCGGGAGAGCCTACGAGCAGTACTTC.

The V gene is TRBV7-8, the J gene TRBJ2-7; 10 bases align to TRBD2. Germline V gene data show CDR1 as SGHVS and CDR2 as FQNEAQ. V shed 5 bases and J 3 bases; nucleotides not matched to a gene: 7. The CDR3 totals 15 residues. Written as DNA, the CDR3 is TGTGCCAGCAGCCACCGGACTAGCGGAGTCTACGAGCAGTACTTC. It is translated as CASSHRTSGVYEQYF.

This clone was recorded only once. This sequence joins TRBV11-2 and TRBJ2-5, with 8 bases lining up with TRBD1. This CDR3 contains 14 residues. Trimming at V came to 3 bases and at J to 5 bases, leaving 5 bases not matched to a gene. Germline CDR1 is SGHAT and CDR2 is FQNNGV. The CDR3 DNA follows: TGTGCCAGCAGCTTGGGGACAGGAATGGAGACCCAGTACTTC. Translating gives CASSLGTGMETQYF.

The chain has TRBV7-2 and TRBJ2-3, with 12 bases that match TRBD1. In germline, CDR1 is SGHTA, CDR2 FQGNSA. V trimming: 4 bases; J trimming: 3 bases; junction bases outside the gene matches: 8. The CDR3 consists of 17 residues. The CDR3 loop reads CASSSAGQGARTDTQYF. The DNA of the CDR3 is TGTGCCAGCAGCTCAGCGGGACAGGGGGCGCGAACAGATACGCAGTATTTT. Full variable domain (missing parts from reference TRBV7-2 and TRBJ2-3): GAGVSQSPSNKVTEKGKDVELRCDPISGHTALYWYRQSLGQGLEFLIYFQGNSAPDKSGLPSDRFSAERTGGSVSTLTIQRTQQEDSAVYLCASSSAGQGARTDTQYFGPGTRLTVL.

The rearrangement joins TRBV4-1 to TRBJ1-2; TRBD1 agrees at 10 bases. The V and J ends lost 5 bases and 2 bases, in that order; junction bases with no gene match: 14. This CDR3 has 18 amino acids. The V gene's germline CDR1 is MGHRA and CDR2 YSYEKL. CDR3 bases: TGCGCCAGCAGCATTTTTGGGACAGGGGCCCTCCCCAACTATGGCTACACCTTC. Encoded protein: CASSIFGTGALPNYGYTF.

The chain couples TRBV6-5 to TRBJ1-5; 8 bases are shared with TRBD1. Germline V gene lookup returns CDR1 MNHEY and CDR2 SVGAGI. The ends lost 5 bases at V and 7 bases at J; junction bases unmatched: 7. CDR3 length: 14 residues. The CDR3 DNA follows: TGTGCCAGCAGTCGTACAGGGGGGTTCCAGCCCCAGCATTTT. This translates into CASSRTGGFQPQHF.

The rearrangement uses TRBV11-3 and TRBJ1-1; 8 bases are shared with TRBD1. The CDR3 contains 14 residues. The ends lost 5 bases at V and 4 bases at J; junction bases unmatched: 6. From germline, CDR1 is SGHNT and CDR2 YENEEA. The DNA for the CDR3 is TGTGCCAGCAGCCCGAGGACAGGGCGCACTGAAGCTTTCTTT. Amino acids: CASSPRTGRTEAFF.

The rearrangement joins TRBV10-1 to TRBJ1-1, with D unresolved. This CDR3 is built from 12 residues. CDR1 is WNHNN and CDR2 is SYGVQD in the germline V gene (reference sequence). V was shortened by 6 bases and J by 3 bases, with 8 bases between the two germline ends. CDR3 amino acids: CASRAGDTEAFF. CDR3 in DNA: TGCGCCAGCAGAGCCGGGGACACTGAAGCTTTCTTT.

This chain links TRBV29-1 with TRBJ2-7, with 7 bases aligning to TRBD1. CDR3 length: 13 amino acids. Germline V lookup: CDR1 SQVTM, CDR2 ANQGSEA. The ends lost 5 bases at V and 2 bases at J; junction bases unmatched: 6. CDR3 nucleotide sequence: TGCAGCGTTCTCCCCACAGGGGCCTACGAGCAGTACTTC. Translated: CSVLPTGAYEQYF.

This chain uses TRBV7-3 with TRBJ2-2; 7 bases align to TRBD2. CDR1 and CDR2 (germline): SGHTA, FQGTGA. V lost 6 bases, J lost 7 bases, and 8 bases stayed unmatched. This CDR3 is built from 14 residues. The CDR3 bases are TGTGCCAGCAGACTCGAGGGGAGGGGCGGGGAGCTGTTTTTT. It encodes CASRLEGRGGELFF.

On this clone itself: This sample includes further DNA sequences coding for the same CDR3. This chain uses TRBV9 with TRBJ2-7, with 11 nucleotides matching TRBD2. Germline V lookup: CDR1 SGDLS, CDR2 YYNGEE. The V segment lost 0 bases and the J segment 1 base; nucleotides outside the gene matches: 0. The CDR3 is 15 residues long. The CDR3 protein is CASSVGLAGSYEQYF. The CDR3 region has the DNA TGTGCCAGCAGCGTAGGACTAGCGGGATCCTACGAGCAGTACTTC.

The rearrangement links TRBV9 to TRBJ2-3; TRBD1 agrees at 9 bases. CDR3 length equals 17 residues. Germline CDR1 and CDR2: SGDLS and YYNGEE. Trimming at V came to 1 base and at J to 2 bases, leaving 8 bases not matched to a gene. The CDR3 region is CASSVTRTGATTDTQYF. The CDR3 region has the DNA TGTGCCAGCAGCGTAACCCGGACAGGGGCGACCACAGATACGCAGTATTTT.